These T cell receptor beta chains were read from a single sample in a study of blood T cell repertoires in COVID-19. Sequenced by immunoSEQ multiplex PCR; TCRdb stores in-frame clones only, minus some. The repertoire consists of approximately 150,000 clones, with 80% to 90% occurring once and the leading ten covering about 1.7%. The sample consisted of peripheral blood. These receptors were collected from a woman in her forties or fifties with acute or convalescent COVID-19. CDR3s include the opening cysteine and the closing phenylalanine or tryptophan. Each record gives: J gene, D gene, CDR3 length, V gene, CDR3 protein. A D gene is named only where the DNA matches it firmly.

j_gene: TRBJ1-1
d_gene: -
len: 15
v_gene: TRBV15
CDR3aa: CATSRGDNAVPEAFF

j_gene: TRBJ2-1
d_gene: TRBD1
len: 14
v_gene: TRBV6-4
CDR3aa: CASSVGDRGNEQFF

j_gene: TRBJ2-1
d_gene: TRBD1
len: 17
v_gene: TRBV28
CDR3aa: CASSSLKGTVAYNEQFF

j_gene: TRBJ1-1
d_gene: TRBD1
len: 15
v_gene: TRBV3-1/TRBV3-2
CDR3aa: CASSMRTGGYTEAFF

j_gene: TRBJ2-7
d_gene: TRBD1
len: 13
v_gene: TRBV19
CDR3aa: CASSAGQGFEQYF

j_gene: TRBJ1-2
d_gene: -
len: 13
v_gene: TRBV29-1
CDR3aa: CSVEVIRGKGYTF

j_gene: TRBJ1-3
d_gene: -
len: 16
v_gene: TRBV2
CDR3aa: CASRATGPGSGNTIYF

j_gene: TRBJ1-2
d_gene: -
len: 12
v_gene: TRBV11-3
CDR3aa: CASSSQGFGYTF

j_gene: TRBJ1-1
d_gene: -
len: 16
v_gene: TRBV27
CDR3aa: CASSLSGPRRITEAFF

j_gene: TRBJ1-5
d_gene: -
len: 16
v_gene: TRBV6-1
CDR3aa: CASSEGFSGWNQPQHF

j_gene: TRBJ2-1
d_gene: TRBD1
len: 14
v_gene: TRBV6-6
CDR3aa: CASSYLGTVNEQFF

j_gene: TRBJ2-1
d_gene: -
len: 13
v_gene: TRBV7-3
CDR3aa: CASSLTELNEQFF

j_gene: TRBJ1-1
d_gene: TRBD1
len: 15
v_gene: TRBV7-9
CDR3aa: CASSLRNRGNTEAFF

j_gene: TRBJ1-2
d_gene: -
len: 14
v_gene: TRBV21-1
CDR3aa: CASSKEDPGIRYTF

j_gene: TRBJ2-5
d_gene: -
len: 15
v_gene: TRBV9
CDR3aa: CASSVAEGGRETQYF

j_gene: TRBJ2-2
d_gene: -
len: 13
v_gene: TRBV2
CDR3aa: CASKTENTGELFF

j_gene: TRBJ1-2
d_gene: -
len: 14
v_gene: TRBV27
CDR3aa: CASSSLRQSYGYTF

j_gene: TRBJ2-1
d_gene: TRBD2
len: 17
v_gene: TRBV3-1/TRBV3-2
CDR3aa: CASSQYGAGGTNNEQFF

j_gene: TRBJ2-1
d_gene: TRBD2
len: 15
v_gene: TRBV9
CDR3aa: CASSVDPGTINEQFF

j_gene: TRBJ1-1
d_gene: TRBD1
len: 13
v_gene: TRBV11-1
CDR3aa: CASSRRTGTEAFF

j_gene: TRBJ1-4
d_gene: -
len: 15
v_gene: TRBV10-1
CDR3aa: CASSESISGNEKLFF

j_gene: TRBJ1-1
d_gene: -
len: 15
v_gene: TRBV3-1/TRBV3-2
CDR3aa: CASSPSGNANTEAFF

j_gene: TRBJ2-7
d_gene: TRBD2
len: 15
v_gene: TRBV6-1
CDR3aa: CASSEMAGGSHEQYF

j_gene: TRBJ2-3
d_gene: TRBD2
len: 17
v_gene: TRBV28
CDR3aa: CASSLGLSSGGPDTQYF

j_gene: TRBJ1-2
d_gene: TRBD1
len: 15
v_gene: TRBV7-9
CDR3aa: CASSGGDRVVYGYTF

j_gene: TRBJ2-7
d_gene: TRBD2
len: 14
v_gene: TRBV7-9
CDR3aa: CASSQGLASDEQYF

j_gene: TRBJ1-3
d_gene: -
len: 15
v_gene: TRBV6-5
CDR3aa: CASRRDSSSGNTIYF

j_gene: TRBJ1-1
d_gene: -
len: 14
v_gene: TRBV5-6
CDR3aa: CASSRGGPNTEAFF

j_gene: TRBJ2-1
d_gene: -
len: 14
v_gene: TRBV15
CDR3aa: CATSREGQGDEQFF

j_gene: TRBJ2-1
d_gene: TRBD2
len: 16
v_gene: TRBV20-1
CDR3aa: CSASETGTTAYNEQFF

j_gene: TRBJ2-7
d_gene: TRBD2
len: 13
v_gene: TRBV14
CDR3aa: CASRGGSSYEQYF

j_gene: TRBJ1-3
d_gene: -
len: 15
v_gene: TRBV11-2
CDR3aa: CASEQTGSAGNTIYF

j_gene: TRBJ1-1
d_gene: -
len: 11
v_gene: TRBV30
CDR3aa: CAWSQLIEAFF

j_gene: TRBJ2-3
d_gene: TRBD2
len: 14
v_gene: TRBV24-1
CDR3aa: CATSVSGGTDTQYF

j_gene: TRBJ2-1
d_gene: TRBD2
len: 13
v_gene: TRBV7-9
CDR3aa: CASRLAGGNEQFF

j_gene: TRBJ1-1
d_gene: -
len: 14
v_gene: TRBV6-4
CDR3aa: CASRAQGRFTEAFF

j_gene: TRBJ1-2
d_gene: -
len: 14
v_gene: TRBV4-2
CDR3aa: CASSQYDVGVGYTF

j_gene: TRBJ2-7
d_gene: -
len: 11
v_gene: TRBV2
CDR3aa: CASSDRYEQYF

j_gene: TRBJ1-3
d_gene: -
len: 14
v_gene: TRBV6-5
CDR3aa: CASNAGHTRNTIYF

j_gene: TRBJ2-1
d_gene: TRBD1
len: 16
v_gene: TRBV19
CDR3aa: CASSTSGTGGPYEQFF

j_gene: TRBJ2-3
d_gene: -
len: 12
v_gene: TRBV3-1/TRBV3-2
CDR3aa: CASSQESDTQYF

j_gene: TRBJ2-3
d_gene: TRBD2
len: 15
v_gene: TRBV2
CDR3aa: CASSGLAGGTDTQYF

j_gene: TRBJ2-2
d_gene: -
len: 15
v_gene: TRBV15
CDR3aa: CATSPGPAGPGELFF

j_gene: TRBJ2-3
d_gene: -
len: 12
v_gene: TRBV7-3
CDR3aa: CASSPPGGTQYF

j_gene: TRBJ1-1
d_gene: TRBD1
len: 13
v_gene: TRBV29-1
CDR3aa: CSAADRGGTEAFF

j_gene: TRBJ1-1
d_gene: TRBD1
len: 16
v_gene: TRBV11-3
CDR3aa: CASRPSFRTGGTEAFF

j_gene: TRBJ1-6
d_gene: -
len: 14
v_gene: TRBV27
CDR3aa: CASSSSGLNSPLHF

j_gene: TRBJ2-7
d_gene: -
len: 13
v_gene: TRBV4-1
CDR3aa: CASSQGASREQYF

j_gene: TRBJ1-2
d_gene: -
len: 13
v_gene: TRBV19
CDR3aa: CASRLTLGSGYTF

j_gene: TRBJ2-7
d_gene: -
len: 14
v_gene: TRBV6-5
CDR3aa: CASSSAGRGYEQYF

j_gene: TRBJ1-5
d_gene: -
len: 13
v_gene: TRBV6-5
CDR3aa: CASQPSVNQPQHF

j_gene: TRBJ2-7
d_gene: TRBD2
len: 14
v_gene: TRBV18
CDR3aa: CASSPLGGSYEQYF

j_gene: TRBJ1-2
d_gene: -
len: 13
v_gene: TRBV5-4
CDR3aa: CASSLVANYGYTF